This section outlines one T cell receptor (beta chain) sequence together with its context. The data were taken from a study of CD8+CD57+ T cells in acquired aplastic anemia. Study-level background: DNA per sorted CD4+ or CD8+ sample ranged about 0.18 to 30 ug, averaging around 3.2 ug.

It was genomic DNA that served as the template for profiling TCR beta VDJ and CDR3. One entry per CDR3 protein results from TCRdb running MiXCR on the reads. Seen here are hundreds of thousands of distinct CDR3 sequences, 55% to 60% observed once, and the top ten hold 7.5% to 9%. The CDR3 covers 16 residues. Germline lookup yields CDR1 SGHTA and CDR2 FQGNSA. Trimming took 1 base from V and 3 from J; bases not matched to a gene: 6. The sequencing sample was made of sorted CD4+, CD8+, or CD8+CD57+ T cells (not recorded which) from PBMCs. This clonotype was obtained from a human donor with severe aplastic anemia or a healthy control (not recorded which). The V gene is TRBV7-2, the J gene TRBJ2-7, with 10 bases aligning to TRBD2. CDR3 DNA sequence: TGTGCCAGCAGCTTAGGTCGTCGACTAGCGGGCTACGAGCAGTACTTC. It is translated as CASSLGRRLAGYEQYF.